This paragraph reports one T cell receptor beta chain. V was pared by 10 bases and J by 4 bases, with 7 bases of the junction left unmatched. Germline CDR1 reads SNHLY; CDR2 reads FYNNEI. This CDR3 is built from 13 residues. The sample comes from a study of blood T cell repertoires in COVID-19. Study details: Spain, Italy and the United States supplied samples that represented acute and convalescent COVID-19.

TCRdb keeps only in-frame clones here, not all; method: immunoSEQ multiplex PCR. Among under 130,000 clones listed, approximately 80% were seen once. The receptor was derived from a man between 65 and 79 years old with active or convalescent COVID-19. Sequencing was done on a sample of peripheral blood. The V and J genes are TRBV2 and TRBJ2-7; TRBD2 aligns across 10 bases. The CDR3 reads CATQRGGRYEQYF. The CDR3 nucleotides are TGTGCCACCCAGCGGGGGGGCCGGTACGAGCAGTACTTC.